This TCR beta chain comes out of a study of blood T cell repertoires in COVID-19. TCRdb's copy holds only in-frame clones and misses some; the assay was immunoSEQ multiplex PCR. The data show roughly 250,000 clones, 70% to 85% seen once. Source material: peripheral blood. This receptor was obtained from a woman of 80 years or more with active or convalescent COVID-19.

CDR3 DNA sequence: TGTGCCAGCAGCTTAGGGACTATTATAAACACTGAAGCTTTCTTT. As protein: CASSLGTIINTEAFF. The chain employs TRBV7-9 and TRBJ1-1; no clear D gene. The CDR3 sequence is 15 residues long. V lost 1 base to trimming and J lost 2 bases, with 11 bases between them. Looked up from germline, CDR1 is SEHNR and CDR2 is FQNEAQ (reference sequence). Using reference TRBV7-9 and TRBJ1-1 for the parts outside the CDR3, the full variable domain is DTGVSQNPRHKITKRGQNVTFRCDPISEHNRLYWYRQTLGQGPEFLTYFQNEAQLEKSRLLSDRFSAERPKGSFSTLEIQRTEQGDSAMYLCASSLGTIINTEAFFGQGTRLTVV.